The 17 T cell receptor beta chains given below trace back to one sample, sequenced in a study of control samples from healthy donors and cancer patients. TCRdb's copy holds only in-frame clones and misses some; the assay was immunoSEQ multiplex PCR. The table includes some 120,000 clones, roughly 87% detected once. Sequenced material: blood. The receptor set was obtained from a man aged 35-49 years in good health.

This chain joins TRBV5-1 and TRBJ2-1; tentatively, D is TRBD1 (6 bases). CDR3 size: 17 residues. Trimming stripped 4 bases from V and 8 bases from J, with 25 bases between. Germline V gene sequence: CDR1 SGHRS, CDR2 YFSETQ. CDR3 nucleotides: TGCGCCAGCAGCCCTTCTTATTGGAGACAGGCTACGGATGAGCAGTTCTTC. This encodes CASSPSYWRQATDEQFF.

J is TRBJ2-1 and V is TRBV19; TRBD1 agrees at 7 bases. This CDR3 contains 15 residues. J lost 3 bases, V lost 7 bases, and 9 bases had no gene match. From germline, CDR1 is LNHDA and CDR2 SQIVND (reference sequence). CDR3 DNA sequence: TGTGCCAGTAAGTCCGGGACAGCTTACTACAATGAGCAGTTCTTC. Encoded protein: CASKSGTAYYNEQFF.

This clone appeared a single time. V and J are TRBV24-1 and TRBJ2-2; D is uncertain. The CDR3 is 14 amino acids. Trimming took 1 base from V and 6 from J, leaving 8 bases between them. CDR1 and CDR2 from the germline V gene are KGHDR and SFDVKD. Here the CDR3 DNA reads TGTGCCACCAGTGATTTCAATCTTCCCGGGGAGCTGTTTTTT. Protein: CATSDFNLPGELFF.

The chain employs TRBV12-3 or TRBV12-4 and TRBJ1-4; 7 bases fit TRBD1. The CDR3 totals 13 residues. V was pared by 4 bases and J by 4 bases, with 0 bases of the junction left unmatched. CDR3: CASSWDSNEKLFF. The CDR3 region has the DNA TGTGCCAGCAGTTGGGACAGTAATGAAAAACTGTTTTTT.

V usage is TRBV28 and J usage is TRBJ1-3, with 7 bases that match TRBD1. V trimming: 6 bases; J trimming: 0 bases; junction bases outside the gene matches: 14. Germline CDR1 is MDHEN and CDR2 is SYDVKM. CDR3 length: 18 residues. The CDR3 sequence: CASRYQTGSLHSGNTIYF. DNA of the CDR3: TGTGCCAGCAGGTACCAGACAGGGTCCCTTCACTCTGGAAACACCATATATTTT.

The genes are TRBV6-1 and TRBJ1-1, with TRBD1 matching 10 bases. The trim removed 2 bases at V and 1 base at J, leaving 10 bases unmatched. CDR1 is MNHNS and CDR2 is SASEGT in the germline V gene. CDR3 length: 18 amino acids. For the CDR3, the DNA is TGTGCCAGCAGTGAATTGTTTTGGACAGGGGGAAAGAACACTGAAGCTTTCTTT. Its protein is CASSELFWTGGKNTEAFF.

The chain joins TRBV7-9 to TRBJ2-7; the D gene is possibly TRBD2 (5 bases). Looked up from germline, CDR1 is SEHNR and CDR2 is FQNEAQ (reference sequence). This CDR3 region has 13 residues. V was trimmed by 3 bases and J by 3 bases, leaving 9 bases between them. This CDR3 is CASSFEGSYEQYF. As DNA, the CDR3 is TGTGCCAGCAGCTTCGAGGGTAGCTACGAGCAGTACTTC.

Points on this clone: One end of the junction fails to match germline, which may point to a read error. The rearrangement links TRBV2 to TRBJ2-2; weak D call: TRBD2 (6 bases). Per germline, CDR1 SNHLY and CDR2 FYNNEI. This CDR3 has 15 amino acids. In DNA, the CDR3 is TGTGCCAGCAGGGAGGGGCGGTCGAACACCGAGGAGCTGTTTTTT. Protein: CASREGRSNTEELFF.

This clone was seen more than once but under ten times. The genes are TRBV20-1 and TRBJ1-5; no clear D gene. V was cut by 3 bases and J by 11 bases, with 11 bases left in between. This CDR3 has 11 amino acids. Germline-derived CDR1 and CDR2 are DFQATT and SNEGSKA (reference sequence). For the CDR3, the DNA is TGCAGTGCTAGCGGGGTAAGGACCCAGCATTTT. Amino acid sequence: CSASGVRTQHF.

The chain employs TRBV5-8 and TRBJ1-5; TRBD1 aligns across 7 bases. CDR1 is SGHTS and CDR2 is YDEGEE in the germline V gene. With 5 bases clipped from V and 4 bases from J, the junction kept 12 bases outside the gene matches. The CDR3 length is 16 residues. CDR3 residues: CASSRGGRGTNQPQHF. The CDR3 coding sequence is TGTGCCAGCAGTCGGGGCGGCAGGGGGACGAATCAGCCCCAGCATTTT. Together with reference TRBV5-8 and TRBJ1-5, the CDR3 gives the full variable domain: EAGVTQSPTHLIKTRGQQATLRCSPISGHTSVYWYQQALGLGLQFLLWYDEGEERNRGNFPPRFSGRQFPNYSSELNVNALELEDSALYLCASSRGGRGTNQPQHFGDGTRLSIL.

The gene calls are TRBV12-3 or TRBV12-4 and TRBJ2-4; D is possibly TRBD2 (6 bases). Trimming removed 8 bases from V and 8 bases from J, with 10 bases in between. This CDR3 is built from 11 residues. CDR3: CASGPGDIQYF. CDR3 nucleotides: TGTGCCAGCGGCCCGGGGGACATTCAGTACTTC.

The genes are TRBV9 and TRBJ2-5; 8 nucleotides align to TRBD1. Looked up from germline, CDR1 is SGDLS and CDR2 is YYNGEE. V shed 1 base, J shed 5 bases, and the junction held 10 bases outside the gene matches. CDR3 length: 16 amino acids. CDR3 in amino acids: CASSVRTGQGYETQYF. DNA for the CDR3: TGTGCCAGCAGCGTACGAACCGGACAGGGATACGAGACCCAGTACTTC.

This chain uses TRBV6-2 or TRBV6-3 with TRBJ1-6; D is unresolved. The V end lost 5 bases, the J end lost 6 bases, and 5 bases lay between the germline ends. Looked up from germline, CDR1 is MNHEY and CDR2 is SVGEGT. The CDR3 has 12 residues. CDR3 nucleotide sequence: TGTGCCAGCAGTCAGAGTAATTCACCCCTCCACTTT. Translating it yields CASSQSNSPLHF.

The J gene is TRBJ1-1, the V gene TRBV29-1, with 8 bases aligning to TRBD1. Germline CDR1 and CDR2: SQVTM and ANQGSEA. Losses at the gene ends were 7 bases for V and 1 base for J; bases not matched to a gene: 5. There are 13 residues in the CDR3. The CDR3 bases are TGCAGCGGACTTGGGACAGGGAACACTGAAGCTTTCTTT. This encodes CSGLGTGNTEAFF.

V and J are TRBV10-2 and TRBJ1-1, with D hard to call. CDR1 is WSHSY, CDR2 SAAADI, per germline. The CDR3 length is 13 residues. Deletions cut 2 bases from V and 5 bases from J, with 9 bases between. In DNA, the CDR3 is TGCGCCAGCAGTGAGGGGGTGGGGACTGAAGCTTTCTTT. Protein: CASSEGVGTEAFF.

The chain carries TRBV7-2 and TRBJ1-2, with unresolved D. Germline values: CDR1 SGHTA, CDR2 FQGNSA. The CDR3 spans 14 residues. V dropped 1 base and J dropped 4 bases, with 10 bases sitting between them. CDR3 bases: TGTGCCAGCAGCTTAGGTCAGGACTTCTATGGCTACACCTTC. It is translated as CASSLGQDFYGYTF.

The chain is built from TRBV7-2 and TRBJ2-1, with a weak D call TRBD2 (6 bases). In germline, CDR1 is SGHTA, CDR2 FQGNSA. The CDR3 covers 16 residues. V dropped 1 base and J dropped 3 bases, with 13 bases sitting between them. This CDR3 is CASSLVGTPGYNEQFF. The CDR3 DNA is TGTGCCAGCAGCTTAGTTGGGACTCCTGGCTACAATGAGCAGTTCTTC.